Listed here is a single TCR beta chain. Antigen specificity is unknown. The sample comes from a study of cytomegalovirus exposure and HLA in healthy donors. 13 Jbeta primers and 60 Vbeta primers were used for the PCR. The table came from immunoSEQ multiplex PCR; TCRdb's copy has only in-frame clones and leaves some out. The sample has 90,000 to 120,000 clones; around 67% are singletons. Broader study findings: The study assumed roughly uniform donor sequencing depth for presence/absence analyses. The study designated roughly 150 TCR beta chains cytomegalovirus-associated.

Germline V gene data show CDR1 as LGHNA and CDR2 as YNFKEQ. The CDR3 runs to 15 residues. Trimming cost V 0 bases and J 4 bases, with 12 bases left between them. This chain links TRBV4-2 with TRBJ1-1; D is uncertain. What was sequenced was PBMCs. This sequence was found in a woman in her thirties or forties in good health and CMV-seropositive. CDR3 in DNA: TGTGCCAGCAGCCAAGATGGAAGTTCGGGCACTGAAGCTTTCTTT. It encodes CASSQDGSSGTEAFF.